The 17 T cell receptor beta chains below all came from one sample that was sequenced in a study of T cells after yellow fever vaccination. MiXCR, run by TCRdb on the 5' RACE reads, gives a single entry per CDR3 protein. This table holds 99,000 or so distinct CDR3 sequences, roughly 5.8% found once. The source material was CD8+ T cells sorted from PBMCs, sampled 10 days after the yellow fever booster vaccination. Every receptor here comes from a young man who received the YFV17D yellow fever vaccine.

This clonotype occurred a few times. The chain recombines TRBV4-3 with TRBJ2-7, with D perhaps matching TRBD2 (5 bases). The CDR3 covers 15 residues. Per the germline V gene, CDR1 is LGHNA and CDR2 is YSLEER. With 3 bases removed from V and 1 base from J, the gap between germline ends came to 13 bases. The CDR3 nucleotides are TGCGCCAGCAGCCAGGACCGGGATTTTTCCTACGAGCAGTACTTC. Protein sequence: CASSQDRDFSYEQYF.

The rearrangement links TRBV7-2 to TRBJ2-7; no firm D call. The germline V gene has CDR1 SGHTA and CDR2 FQGNSA. V gave up 0 bases and J gave up 4 bases, with 10 bases separating them. This CDR3 is built from 14 residues. The CDR3 nucleotides are TGTGCCAGCAGCTTAGCCCCCCAGTTTTACGAGCAGTACTTC. This gives the protein CASSLAPQFYEQYF.

The gene calls are TRBV4-1 and TRBJ1-3; no definite D call. CDR1 is MGHRA, CDR2 YSYEKL, per germline. This CDR3 has 15 amino acids. The V gene lost 0 bases and the J gene lost 4 bases, with 10 bases spanning the gap. The CDR3 here is CASSQDGVLGNTIYF. The DNA for the CDR3 is TGCGCCAGCAGCCAAGATGGGGTATTAGGAAACACCATATATTTT.

The chain couples TRBV25-1 to TRBJ2-1; TRBD2 agrees at 7 bases. The ends lost 4 bases at V and 16 bases at J; junction bases unmatched: 16. This CDR3 has 14 residues. CDR1 is MGHDK, CDR2 SYGVNS, per germline. The CDR3 here is CASSVLVSGTGLFF. CDR3 nucleotides: TGTGCCAGCAGTGTCCTTGTGAGCGGGACTGGTCTTTTCTTC.

V usage is TRBV4-3 and J usage is TRBJ2-7, with 10 bases matching TRBD2. Germline CDR1 reads LGHNA; CDR2 reads YSLEER. The length of the CDR3 is 17 residues. V lost 0 bases, J lost 4 bases, and 9 bases stayed unmatched. The CDR3 DNA reads as TGCGCCAGCAGCCAAGATGTCCAGCGGGGGGGCATTTACGAGCAGTACTTC. Protein sequence: CASSQDVQRGGIYEQYF.

This clonotype is categorized as medium-sized. The rearrangement uses TRBV6-5 and TRBJ1-2; D possibly corresponds to TRBD1 (5 bases). Trimming stripped 6 bases from V and 6 bases from J, with 20 bases between. The length of the CDR3 is 15 residues. In germline, CDR1 is MNHEY, CDR2 SVGAGI. The CDR3 is CASSLYTGTPNGYTF. Written as DNA, the CDR3 is TGTGCCAGCAGCCTATACACCGGGACCCCTAATGGCTACACCTTC.

Here the CDR3 reads CASSPGLAPYNEQFF. The CDR3 coding sequence is TGTGCCAGCAGCCCGGGACTAGCCCCCTACAATGAGCAGTTCTTC. The chain is built from TRBV7-2 and TRBJ2-1; 9 nucleotides agree with TRBD2. Germline V gene sequence: CDR1 SGHTA, CDR2 FQGNSA. The CDR3 has 15 amino acids. V was clipped by 5 bases and J by 2 bases; unmatched bases: 4.

CDR3 loop: CASSYSHGSEKLFF. CDR3 nucleotide sequence: TGTGCCAGCAGTTACTCGCACGGAAGTGAAAAACTGTTTTTT. This chain links TRBV6-5 with TRBJ1-4; D not certain. The CDR3 length is 14 residues. Per germline, CDR1 MNHEY and CDR2 SVGAGI. With 0 bases removed from V and 7 bases from J, the gap between germline ends came to 9 bases.

This clonotype was picked up a small number of times. This chain links TRBV12-3 or TRBV12-4 with TRBJ2-1; no reliable D call. The CDR3 runs 12 residues. The V end was cut by 3 bases, the J end by 7 bases, with 7 bases between. In DNA form, the CDR3 reads TGTGCCAGCAGTTTTGGGCAGAATGAGCAGTTCTTC. This codes for CASSFGQNEQFF.

The rearrangement joins TRBV28 to TRBJ2-3, with TRBD1 matching over 7 bases. Per germline, CDR1 MDHEN and CDR2 SYDVKM. The CDR3 has 13 amino acids. The junction had 3 bases not matched to a gene; V was cut back by 4 bases and J by 5 bases. CDR3 protein: CASSYTGEDTQYF. The CDR3 nucleotides read TGTGCCAGCAGTTACACAGGGGAAGATACGCAGTATTTT.

This chain joins TRBV4-1 and TRBJ2-2; D is unresolved. Germline CDR1 reads MGHRA; CDR2 reads YSYEKL. This CDR3 has 14 residues. V gave up 2 bases and J gave up 3 bases, with 7 bases separating them. In nucleotides, the CDR3 is TGCGCCAGCAGCCAAAGAACGGACACCGGGGAGCTGTTTTTT. Translation: CASSQRTDTGELFF.

The rearrangement joins TRBV18 to TRBJ1-2; D ambiguous. Germline assignment: CDR1 KGHSH and CDR2 LQKENI. V lost 3 bases and J 4 bases, leaving 15 bases between the germline ends. This CDR3 is built from 15 residues. CDR3 amino acids: CASSPPSLRRYGYTF. In nucleotides, the CDR3 is TGTGCCAGCTCACCCCCGAGCCTTCGCCGCTATGGCTACACCTTC.

The rearrangement uses TRBV5-4 and TRBJ1-6; D uncertain. Germline V gene data show CDR1 as SGHNT and CDR2 as YYREEE (reference sequence). V was pared by 0 bases and J by 6 bases, with 13 bases between. This CDR3 is built from 16 residues. This chain's CDR3 is CASSLDDLQFNSPLHF. CDR3 sequence (DNA): TGTGCCAGCAGCTTGGATGATCTCCAGTTTAATTCACCCCTCCACTTT.

In its sample, this clonotype was seen a few times. This chain uses TRBV29-1 with TRBJ2-2, with D possibly TRBD1 on 5 matching bases. V was shortened by 8 bases and J by 4 bases, with 14 bases between the two germline ends. The CDR3 runs 13 residues. Germline V gives CDR1 SQVTM, CDR2 ANQGSEA. The CDR3, as DNA: TGCAGCTCCGCTTCAGGGATCACCGGGGAGCTGTTTTTT. Translated: CSSASGITGELFF.

This clonotype was counted only a few times. V and J are TRBV4-3 and TRBJ2-2, with D hard to call. This CDR3 contains 13 residues. Germline V gene lookup returns CDR1 LGHNA and CDR2 YSLEER. V was trimmed by 2 bases and J by 4 bases, leaving 5 bases between them. The CDR3 loop reads CASSQTATGELFF. The CDR3 DNA sequence: TGCGCCAGCAGCCAAACCGCCACCGGGGAGCTGTTTTTT.

The chain recombines TRBV4-1 with TRBJ2-1, with D possibly matching TRBD1 (6 bases). Germline CDR1 reads MGHRA; CDR2 reads YSYEKL. V was cut by 1 base and J by 4 bases, with 26 bases left in between. This CDR3 has 20 amino acids. The CDR3 DNA reads as TGCGCCAGCAGCCAAGGGGGGCAGGGACCGATTATAACAGCTTACAATGAGCAGTTCTTC. Translation: CASSQGGQGPIITAYNEQFF.

In this sample, this clonotype turned up many times. The genes are TRBV12-3 or TRBV12-4 and TRBJ2-3; 8 nucleotides agree with TRBD1. The CDR3 length is 12 residues. With 6 bases clipped from V and 6 bases from J, the junction kept 2 bases outside the gene matches. CDR3 in amino acids: CASSYRGDTQYF. The CDR3 coding sequence is TGTGCCAGCAGCTACAGGGGGGATACGCAGTATTTT.